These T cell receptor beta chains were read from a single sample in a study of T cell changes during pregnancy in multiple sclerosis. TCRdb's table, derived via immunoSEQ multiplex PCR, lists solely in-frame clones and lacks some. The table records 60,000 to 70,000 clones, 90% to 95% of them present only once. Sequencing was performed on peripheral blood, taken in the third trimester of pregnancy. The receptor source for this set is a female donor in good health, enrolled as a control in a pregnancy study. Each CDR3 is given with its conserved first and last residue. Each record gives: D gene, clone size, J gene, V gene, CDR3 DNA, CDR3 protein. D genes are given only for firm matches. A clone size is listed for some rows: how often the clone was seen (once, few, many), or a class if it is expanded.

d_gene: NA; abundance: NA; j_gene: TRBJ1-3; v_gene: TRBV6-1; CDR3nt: TGTGCCAGCAGTAGACTGGGGCGGGAGGACACCATATATTTT; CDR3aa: CASSRLGREDTIYF
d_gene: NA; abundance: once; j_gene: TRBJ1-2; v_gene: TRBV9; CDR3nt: TGTGCCAGCAGCGTAGCGGGGGGGCGGTATGACTATGGCTACACCTTC; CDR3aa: CASSVAGGRYDYGYTF
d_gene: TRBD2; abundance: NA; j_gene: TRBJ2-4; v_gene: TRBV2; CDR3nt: TGTGCCAGCAGGGAGCGGGATGGGAGAGGCAAAAACATTCAGTACTTC; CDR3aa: CASRERDGRGKNIQYF
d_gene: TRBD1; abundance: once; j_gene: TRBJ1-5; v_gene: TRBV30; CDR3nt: TGTGCCTGGAGTGTACAAGATGGGACAGCAAGTCAGCCCCAGCATTTT; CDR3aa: CAWSVQDGTASQPQHF
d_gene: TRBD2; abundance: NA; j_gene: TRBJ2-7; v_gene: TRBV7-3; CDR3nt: TGTGCCAGCAGCCCTAGCGGGGGCTCCTACGAGCAGTACTTC; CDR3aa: CASSPSGGSYEQYF
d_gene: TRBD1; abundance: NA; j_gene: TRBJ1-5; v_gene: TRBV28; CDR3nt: TGTGCCAGCAGTAGTCGACAGGGGGCAAGGCAGCCCCAGCATTTT; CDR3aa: CASSSRQGARQPQHF
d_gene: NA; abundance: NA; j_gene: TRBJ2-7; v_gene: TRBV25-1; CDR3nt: TGTGCCAGCAGTGCCGCCGGGGGGACATCGGACGAGCAGTACTTC; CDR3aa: CASSAAGGTSDEQYF
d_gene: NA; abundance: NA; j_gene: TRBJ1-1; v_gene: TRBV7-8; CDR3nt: TGTGCCAGCAGCCTCCTGTCCCGGGGCACTGAAGCTTTCTTT; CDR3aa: CASSLLSRGTEAFF
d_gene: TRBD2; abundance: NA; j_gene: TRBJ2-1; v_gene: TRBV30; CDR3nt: TGTGCCTGGAGTCGGGGAGAGCGGGGGATTAGCTCCTACAATGAGCAGTTCTTC; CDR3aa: CAWSRGERGISSYNEQFF
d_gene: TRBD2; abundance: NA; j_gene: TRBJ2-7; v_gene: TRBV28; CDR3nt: TGTGCCAGCAGTGCGGGGGGGGTAGGGACAGAAGTCTACGAGCAGTACTTC; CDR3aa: CASSAGGVGTEVYEQYF
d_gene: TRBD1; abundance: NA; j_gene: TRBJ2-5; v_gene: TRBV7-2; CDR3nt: TGTGCCAGCAGCTTAGACAGGACAGGGGGAGAGACCCAGTACTTC; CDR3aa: CASSLDRTGGETQYF
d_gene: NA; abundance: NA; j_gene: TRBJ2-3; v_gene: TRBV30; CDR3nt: TGTGCCTGGAGTGTAAGAAGTCGGGATACGCAGTATTTT; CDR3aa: CAWSVRSRDTQYF
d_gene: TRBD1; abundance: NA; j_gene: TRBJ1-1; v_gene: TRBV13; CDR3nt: TGTGCCAGCAGCCCTAAGACAGGGGGCTGGGTCACTGAAGCTTTCTTT; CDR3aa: CASSPKTGGWVTEAFF
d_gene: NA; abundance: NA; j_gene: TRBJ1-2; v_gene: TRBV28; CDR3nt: TGTGCCAGCAGGGAAGCAGGGCGGAGCTATGGCTACACCTTC; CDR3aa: CASREAGRSYGYTF
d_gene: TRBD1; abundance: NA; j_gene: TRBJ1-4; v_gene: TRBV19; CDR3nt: TGTGCCAGCCAGGGGGGCGCGGTTGAAAAACTGTTTTTT; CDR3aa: CASQGGAVEKLFF
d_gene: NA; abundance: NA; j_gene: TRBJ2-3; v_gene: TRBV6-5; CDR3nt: TGTGCCAGCAGCCGAGGGGGGGCAGATACGCAGTATTTT; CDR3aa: CASSRGGADTQYF
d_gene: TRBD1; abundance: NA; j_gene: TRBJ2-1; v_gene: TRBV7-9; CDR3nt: TGTGCCAGCAGCTTCCATGGACAGGGAGGAGAGCAGTTCTTC; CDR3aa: CASSFHGQGGEQFF
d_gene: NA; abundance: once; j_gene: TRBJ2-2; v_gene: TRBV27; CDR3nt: TGTGCCAGCAGTTTATCGCCAGGGGACACCGGGGAGCTGTTTTTT; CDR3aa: CASSLSPGDTGELFF
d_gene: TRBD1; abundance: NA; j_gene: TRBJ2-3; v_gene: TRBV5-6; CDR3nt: TGTGCCAGCAGCTTGGGGCAGGGGGCCGATACGCAGTATTTT; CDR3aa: CASSLGQGADTQYF
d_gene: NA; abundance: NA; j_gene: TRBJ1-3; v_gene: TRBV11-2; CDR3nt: TGTGCCAGCAGCACCTCACAGGGAAACACCATATATTTT; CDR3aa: CASSTSQGNTIYF
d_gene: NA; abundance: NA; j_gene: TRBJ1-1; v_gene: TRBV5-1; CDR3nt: TGCGCCAGCATGGCGGGGGGCCCGAACACTGAAGCTTTCTTT; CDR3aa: CASMAGGPNTEAFF
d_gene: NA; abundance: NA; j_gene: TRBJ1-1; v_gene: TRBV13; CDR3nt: TGTGCCAGCAGCTTATTTCCAGGGGATGGCACTGAAGCTTTCTTT; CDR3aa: CASSLFPGDGTEAFF
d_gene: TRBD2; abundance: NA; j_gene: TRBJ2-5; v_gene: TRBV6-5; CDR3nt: TGTGCCAGCAGCTCAGCGGGGTCGCAAGAGACCCAGTACTTC; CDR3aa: CASSSAGSQETQYF
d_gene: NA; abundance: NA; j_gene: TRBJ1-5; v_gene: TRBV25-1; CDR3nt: TGTGCCAGCAGGGGCGGGGCAGGGTATCAGCCCCAGCATTTT; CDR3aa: CASRGGAGYQPQHF
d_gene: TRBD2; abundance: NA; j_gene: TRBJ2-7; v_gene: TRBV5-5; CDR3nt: TGTGCCAGCAGGCATGGGGGACTAGCGGGAGAGTACGAGCAGTACTTC; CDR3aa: CASRHGGLAGEYEQYF
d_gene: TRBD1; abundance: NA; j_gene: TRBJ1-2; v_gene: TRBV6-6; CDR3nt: TGTGCCAGCAGTTCCCCCGGGACAGGGGCCACGACTGGCTACACCTTC; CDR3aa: CASSSPGTGATTGYTF
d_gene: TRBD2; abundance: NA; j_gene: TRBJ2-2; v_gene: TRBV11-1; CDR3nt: TGTGCCAGCAGCCGAGGACTAGCGGGAGTTGCCGGGGAGCTGTTTTTT; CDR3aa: CASSRGLAGVAGELFF
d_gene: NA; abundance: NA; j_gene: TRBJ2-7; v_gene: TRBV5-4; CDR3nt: TGTGCCAGCAGCTACCGGACAGCAACGAGCTCCTACGAGCAGTACTTC; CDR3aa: CASSYRTATSSYEQYF
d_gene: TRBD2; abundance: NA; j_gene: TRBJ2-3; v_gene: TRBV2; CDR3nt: TGTGCCAGCAGTGAAGGGCCGGGACTAGCGGGGGGGACAGATACGCAGTATTTT; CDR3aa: CASSEGPGLAGGTDTQYF
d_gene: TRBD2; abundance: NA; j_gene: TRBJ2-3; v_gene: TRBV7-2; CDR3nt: TGTGCCAGCAGCTTAGCTAGCGGGAGTGGCACAGATACGCAGTATTTT; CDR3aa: CASSLASGSGTDTQYF
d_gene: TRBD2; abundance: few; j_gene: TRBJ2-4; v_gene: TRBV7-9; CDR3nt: TGTGCCAGCAGCTGGGGGACTAGCGGGGGGGCAATTCAGTACTTC; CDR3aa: CASSWGTSGGAIQYF
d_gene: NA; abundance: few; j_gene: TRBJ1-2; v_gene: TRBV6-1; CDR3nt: TGTGCCAGCAGTGAAAGGGGGACTAACTATGGCTACACCTTC; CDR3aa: CASSERGTNYGYTF
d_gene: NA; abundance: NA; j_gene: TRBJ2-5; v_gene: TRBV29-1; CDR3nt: TGCAGCGTTGTCCCCGCTATAGAGACCCAGTACTTC; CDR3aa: CSVVPAIETQYF
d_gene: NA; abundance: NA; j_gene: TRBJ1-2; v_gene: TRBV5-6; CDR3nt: TGTGCCAGCAGCTTCGGACAGTCTTCTGATGGCTACACCTTC; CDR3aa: CASSFGQSSDGYTF
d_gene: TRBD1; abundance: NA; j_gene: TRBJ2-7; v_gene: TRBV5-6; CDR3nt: TGTGCCAGCACCCGGACAGGAAATTCCTACGAGCAGTACTTC; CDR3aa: CASTRTGNSYEQYF
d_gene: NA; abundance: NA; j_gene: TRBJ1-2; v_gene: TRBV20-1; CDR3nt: TGCAGTGCTAGCAATGTTTATGGCTACACCTTC; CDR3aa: CSASNVYGYTF
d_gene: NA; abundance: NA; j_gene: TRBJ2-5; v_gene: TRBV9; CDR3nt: TGTGCCAGCAGCGTGGAGGGGCGGACGGTCCAAGAGACCCAGTACTTC; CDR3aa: CASSVEGRTVQETQYF
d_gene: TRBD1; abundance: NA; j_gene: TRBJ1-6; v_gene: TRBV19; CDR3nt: TGTGCCAGTAACCCGGGACAGGTCGGTTCACCCCTCCACTTT; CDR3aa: CASNPGQVGSPLHF
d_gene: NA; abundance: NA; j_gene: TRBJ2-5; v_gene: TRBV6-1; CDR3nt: TGTGCCAGCGCCTCCGGGGAGTACCAAGAGACCCAGTACTTC; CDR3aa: CASASGEYQETQYF
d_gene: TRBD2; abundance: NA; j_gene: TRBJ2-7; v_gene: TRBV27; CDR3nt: TGTGCCAGCAGTTCTCGCGGGGGAACCTACGAGCAGTACTTC; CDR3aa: CASSSRGGTYEQYF
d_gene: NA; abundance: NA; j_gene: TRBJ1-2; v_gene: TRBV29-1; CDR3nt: TGCAGCGTTGGACAGGCCGGGGGCTACACCTTC; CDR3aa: CSVGQAGGYTF
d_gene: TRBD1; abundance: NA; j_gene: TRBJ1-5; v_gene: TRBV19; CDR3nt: TGTGCCAGTACCGGTGGACAGGGAATAAGGCAGCCCCAGCATTTT; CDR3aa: CASTGGQGIRQPQHF
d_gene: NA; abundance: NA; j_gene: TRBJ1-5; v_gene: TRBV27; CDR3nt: TGTGCCAGCAGTTTAGTGGGGGGATATAGCAATCAGCCCCAGCATTTT; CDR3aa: CASSLVGGYSNQPQHF
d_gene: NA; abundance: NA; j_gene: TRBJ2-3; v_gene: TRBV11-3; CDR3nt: TGTGCCAGCACCGCCGGGGATACAGATACGCAGTATTTT; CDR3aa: CASTAGDTDTQYF
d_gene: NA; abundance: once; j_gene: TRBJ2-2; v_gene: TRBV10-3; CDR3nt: TGTGCCACCGGGGGCACCGGGGAGCTGTTTTTT; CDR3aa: CATGGTGELFF
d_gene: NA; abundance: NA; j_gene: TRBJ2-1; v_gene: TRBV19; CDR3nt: TGTGCCAGTAGTATAGATTTTACCGGGAATGAGCAGTTCTTC; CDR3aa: CASSIDFTGNEQFF
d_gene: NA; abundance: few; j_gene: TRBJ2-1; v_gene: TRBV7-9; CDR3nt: TGTGCCAGCAGCTTACGTAGCGCTAGATCCACCTACAATGAGCAGTTCTTC; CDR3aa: CASSLRSARSTYNEQFF
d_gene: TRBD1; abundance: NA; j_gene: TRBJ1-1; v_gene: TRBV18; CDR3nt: TGTGCCAGCTCCCGCACAGGGGGGCAAATGAACACTGAAGCTTTCTTT; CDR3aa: CASSRTGGQMNTEAFF
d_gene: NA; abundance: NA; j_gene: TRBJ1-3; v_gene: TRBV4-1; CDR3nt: TGCGCCAGCAGCCACCCAGGGAGGGATCGGCACACCATATATTTT; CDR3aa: CASSHPGRDRHTIYF
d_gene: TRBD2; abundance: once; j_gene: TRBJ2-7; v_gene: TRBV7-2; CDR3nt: TGTGCCAGCAGCGAGGGACTAGCGGGAACCTACGAGCAGTACTTC; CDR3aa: CASSEGLAGTYEQYF
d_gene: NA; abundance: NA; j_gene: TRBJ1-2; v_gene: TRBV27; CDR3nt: TGTGCCAGCAGTTTGACAGGAGCTAACTATGGCTACACCTTC; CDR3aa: CASSLTGANYGYTF
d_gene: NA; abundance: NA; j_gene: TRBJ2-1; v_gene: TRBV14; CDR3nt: TGTGCCAGCAGCCCCCCGGGGGAGCTCTACAATGAGCAGTTCTTC; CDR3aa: CASSPPGELYNEQFF
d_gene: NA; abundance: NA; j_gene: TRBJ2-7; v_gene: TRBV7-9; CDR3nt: TGTGCCAGCAAACTAGGGGGTAGCCGCGAGCAGTACTTC; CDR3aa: CASKLGGSREQYF
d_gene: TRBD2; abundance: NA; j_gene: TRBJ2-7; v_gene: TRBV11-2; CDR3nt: TGTGCCAGCAGCTTAGAAAGCGGGGCGGGGGAGCAGTACTTC; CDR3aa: CASSLESGAGEQYF
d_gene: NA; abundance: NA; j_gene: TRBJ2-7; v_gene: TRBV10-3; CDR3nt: TGTGCCATGGGGAAGACAGTTCAACCCTACGAGCAGTACTTC; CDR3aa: CAMGKTVQPYEQYF